This record covers a single T cell receptor (beta chain). Its antigen is as yet unknown. This sample stems from a study of T cell responses to AZD1222 COVID-19 vaccine. Study-wide results and caveats: Repertoires were obtained only post-peak T cell response. With two AZD1222 doses given, Spike-specific TCR breadth and depth both rose. Clonal diversity was possibly underestimated; the donors were predominantly white British and more often female. Reports say nearly half of spike-specific TCRs go after unmutated variant regions.

Germline CDR1 is MNHEY and CDR2 is SVGAGI. CDR3 length: 15 residues. V lost 5 bases to trimming and J lost 5 bases; unmatched junction nucleotides: 8. The data were produced by immunoSEQ multiplex PCR, yet TCRdb's version contains in-frame clones alone and is incomplete. The data hold about 83,000 clones, with approximately 88% observed a single time. The clonotype was recovered from an adult in good health. This specimen was peripheral blood, taken on day 0 of MenACWY control vaccination. The chain links TRBV6-5 to TRBJ2-5, with 10 positions matching TRBD1. The chain's CDR3 is CASSPGTGVGETQYF. CDR3 in DNA: TGTGCCAGCAGTCCCGGGACAGGGGTTGGGGAGACCCAGTACTTC.